This T cell receptor (beta chain) was recovered during a study of vaccination and CD4 T cells after COVID-19. Turning to the study itself: Convalescent donors were composed of six males and four females, of whom two were Hispanic. Cultures acting as controls obtained a CEFX pool, an HIV-1 Nef pool, or no peptide. The cells in question were stimulated using overlapping spike peptides derived from SARS-CoV-2, HCoV-NL63, HCoV-OC43 and HCoV-229E.

As to this clonotype: Its antigen is currently unknown.

The study sequenced cultured CD4+ T cell DNA using the Oncomine TCR Beta short-read assay. Scientists extracted genomic DNA from CD4+ T cells grown in culture. One entry per CDR3 protein, called by TCRdb with MiXCR from the PCR reads. The sample records about 10,000 distinct CDR3 sequences, roughly two thirds being singletons. The sample's treatment: roughly ten-day PBMC culture with coronavirus spike peptide pools or control peptides (ViraFEST assay). Germline V lookup: CDR1 SGHDN, CDR2 FVKESK. V lost 2 bases, J lost 0 bases, and 11 bases lay in between. The CDR3 has 16 residues. The sequence was obtained from a human donor who had recovered from COVID-19. Sequenced material: CD4+ T cells from blood, cultured in vitro. This chain links TRBV14 with TRBJ2-1; no reliable D call. The CDR3 is CASSQFLISSYNEQFF. The CDR3 DNA reads as TGTGCCAGCAGCCAATTCTTGATTAGCTCCTACAATGAGCAGTTCTTC.